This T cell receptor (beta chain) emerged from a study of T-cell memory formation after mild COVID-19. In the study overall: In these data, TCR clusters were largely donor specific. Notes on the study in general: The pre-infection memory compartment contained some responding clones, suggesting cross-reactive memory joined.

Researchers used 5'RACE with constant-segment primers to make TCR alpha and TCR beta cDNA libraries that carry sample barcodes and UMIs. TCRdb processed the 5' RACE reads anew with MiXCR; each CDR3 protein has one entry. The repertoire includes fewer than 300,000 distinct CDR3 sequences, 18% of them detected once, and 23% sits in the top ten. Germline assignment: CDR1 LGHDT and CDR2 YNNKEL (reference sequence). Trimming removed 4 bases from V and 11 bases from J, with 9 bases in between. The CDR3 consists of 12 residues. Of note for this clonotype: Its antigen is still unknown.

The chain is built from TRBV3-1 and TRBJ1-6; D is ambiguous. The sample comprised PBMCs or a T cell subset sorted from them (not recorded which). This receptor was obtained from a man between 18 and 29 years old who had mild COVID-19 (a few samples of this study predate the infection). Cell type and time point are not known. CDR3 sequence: CASSPGRPPLHF. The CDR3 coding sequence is TGTGCCAGCAGCCCCGGCAGGCCACCCCTCCACTTT.